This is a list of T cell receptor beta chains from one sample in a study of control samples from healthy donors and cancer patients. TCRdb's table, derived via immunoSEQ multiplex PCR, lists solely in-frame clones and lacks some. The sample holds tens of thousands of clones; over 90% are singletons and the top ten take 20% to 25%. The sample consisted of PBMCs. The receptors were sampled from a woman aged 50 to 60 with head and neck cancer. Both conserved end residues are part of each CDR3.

CASSLVGVYNEQFF | TRBJ2-1 | TRBV7-2
CASSLPGTLNTEAFF | TRBJ1-1 | TRBV5-6
CASSTPGQALYEQYF | TRBJ2-7 | TRBV6-5
CSASASGGASNIQYF | TRBJ2-4 | TRBV20-1
CASSLTGTTDTQYF | TRBJ2-3 | TRBV7-3
CASSPVGTGADTQYF | TRBJ2-3 | TRBV5-4
CASKPRGDEQFF | TRBJ2-1 | TRBV2
CASSYGGSGYEQFF | TRBJ2-1 | TRBV6-2/TRBV6-3
CASSLDRRADTQYF | TRBJ2-3 | TRBV11-3
CASSQGQGSSYNEQFF | TRBJ2-1 | TRBV18
CASSLRREPWETQYF | TRBJ2-5 | TRBV7-2
CASSYNTGELFF | TRBJ2-2 | TRBV7-9
CASTLETVQLGNTIYF | TRBJ1-3 | TRBV5-8
CASSYSSQRTYEQYF | TRBJ2-7 | TRBV6-2/TRBV6-3
CASSSGTDSYNEQFF | TRBJ2-1 | TRBV7-3
CASIWYPGGNTGELFF | TRBJ2-2 | TRBV6-6
CASSQTGGGGYTF | TRBJ1-2 | TRBV4-1
CASSLPGTGGYPSTEAFF | TRBJ1-1 | TRBV5-1
CASSQTSGMPEQYF | TRBJ2-7 | TRBV4-1
CASSPYMGRDIQYF | TRBJ2-4 | TRBV19
CASSPLGASNQPQHF | TRBJ1-5 | TRBV7-9
CATVDRVNTEAFF | TRBJ1-1 | TRBV6-5
CASSLSRGAEAFF | TRBJ1-1 | TRBV28
CASARTQGEKLFF | TRBJ1-4 | TRBV19
CASSVRGMRGYTF | TRBJ1-2 | TRBV2
CASVGGDAPEPPQHF | TRBJ1-5 | TRBV2
CASSQDQGPYNEQFF | TRBJ2-1 | TRBV4-3
CASSEAGDNEQFF | TRBJ2-1 | TRBV2
CASGRGTEAFF | TRBJ1-1 | TRBV6-5
CASSLGLAGDEQFF | TRBJ2-1 | TRBV5-1
CASSPGPEVYEQYF | TRBJ2-7 | TRBV19
CASSFGQGQGEKLFF | TRBJ1-4 | TRBV5-1
CASSPGGGRSRGYEQYF | TRBJ2-7 | TRBV7-8
CASSLTGAQGSPLHF | TRBJ1-6 | TRBV7-3
CASSPRGGSNYGYTF | TRBJ1-2 | TRBV14
CASSGTGLGYTF | TRBJ1-2 | TRBV9
CASRVGFYGYTF | TRBJ1-2 | TRBV6-5
CASRRAYEQYF | TRBJ2-7 | TRBV6-2/TRBV6-3
CASSIGADNEKLFF | TRBJ1-4 | TRBV19
CASSPETGEEQPQHF | TRBJ1-5 | TRBV7-8
CASSLTDTQYF | TRBJ2-3 | TRBV11-2
CASSGAGLFEQYF | TRBJ2-7 | TRBV2
CASSANRVHEQYF | TRBJ2-7 | TRBV25-1
CASSLGLNYEQYF | TRBJ2-7 | TRBV7-3
CASSLKQIYGYTF | TRBJ1-2 | TRBV28
CASSLDGRSTDTQYF | TRBJ2-3 | TRBV5-1
CASSGGRIYEQYF | TRBJ2-7 | TRBV5-1
CASSDPFGGRAYEQYF | TRBJ2-7 | TRBV9
CASSIGLNEQFF | TRBJ2-1 | TRBV19
CASEAGRGDTGELFF | TRBJ2-2 | TRBV2